This TCR beta chain derives from a study of identical twins. This clonotype occurred many times. TCRdb independently ran MiXCR on the 5' RACE reads; one entry per CDR3 protein. Altogether about 730,000 distinct CDR3 sequences are present, about 20% being singletons, with the ten largest covering roughly 4.3%. These same data were also listed under a study on T cells expressing NK-cell markers.

The source is a woman between 18 and 30 years old in good health. The source material was PBMCs.

The CDR3, as DNA: TGCGCCAGCAGCCAAGATCGTAACGGCGTCGGTTCACCCCTCCACTTT. This encodes CASSQDRNGVGSPLHF. The chain carries TRBV4-3 and TRBJ1-6, with D unresolved. The CDR3 length is 16 residues. The germline V and J ends were trimmed by 0 bases and 9 bases, with 15 bases remaining between them. CDR1 is LGHNA and CDR2 is YSLEER in the germline V gene.